This is a list of T cell receptor beta chains from one sample in a study of blood T cell repertoires in COVID-19. The protocol was immunoSEQ multiplex PCR, while the TCRdb copy is restricted to in-frame clones and leaves out a portion. The sample shows about 70,000 clones, around 86% of them seen only once. The sample was peripheral blood. The receptor source for this set is a man aged 70 or older with active COVID-19. CDR3s include the opening cysteine and the closing phenylalanine or tryptophan. Each record gives: CDR3 protein, CDR3 DNA, J gene, V gene, clone size, D gene. D genes are given only for firm matches. A row's size may be missing; if present it is once, few, many or a size class.

CSVAGTSGSGLAQETQYF,TGCAGCGTTGCCGGAACTAGCGGGAGTGGGCTGGCCCAAGAGACCCAGTACTTC,TRBJ2-5,TRBV29-1,many,TRBD2
CASAGGVNQPQHF,TGTGCCAGTGCGGGGGGCGTCAATCAGCCCCAGCATTTT,TRBJ1-5,TRBV19,.,.
CAWRDRVWTDTQYF,TGTGCCTGGAGGGACAGGGTGTGGACAGATACGCAGTATTTT,TRBJ2-3,TRBV30,.,TRBD1
CASSPRPGEQFF,TGTGCCAGCAGCCCGCGTCCGGGTGAGCAGTTCTTC,TRBJ2-1,TRBV4-2,once,.
CASSPQPGGGAGLPQHF,TGTGCCAGCTCACCCCAACCTGGGGGGGGCGCCGGTCTGCCCCAGCATTTT,TRBJ1-5,TRBV18,.,.
CATSRGTDLPQHF,TGTGCCACCAGCAGAGGGACAGACCTGCCCCAGCATTTT,TRBJ1-5,TRBV15,.,.
CASSTTGGWTDTQYF,TGTGCCAGCAGCACAACAGGGGGGTGGACAGATACGCAGTATTTT,TRBJ2-3,TRBV7-9,.,TRBD1
CAISSTPSPPGEQYF,TGTGCCATCAGTAGCACCCCTAGCCCCCCCGGGGAGCAGTACTTC,TRBJ2-7,TRBV10-3,.,.
CATSGTDNEQFF,TGTGCCACCAGCGGGACTGACAATGAGCAGTTCTTC,TRBJ2-1,TRBV30,.,TRBD2
CASSLNGGILYNEQFF,TGTGCCAGCAGCTTAAATGGCGGGATCCTCTACAATGAGCAGTTCTTC,TRBJ2-1,TRBV7-6,.,.
CASSQASGRGTGELFF,TGTGCCAGCAGCCAGGCCAGCGGGAGGGGAACCGGGGAGCTGTTTTTT,TRBJ2-2,TRBV14,.,TRBD2
CASTTTSTYNEQFF,TGTGCCAGTACCACGACTAGCACCTACAATGAGCAGTTCTTC,TRBJ2-1,TRBV19,.,TRBD2